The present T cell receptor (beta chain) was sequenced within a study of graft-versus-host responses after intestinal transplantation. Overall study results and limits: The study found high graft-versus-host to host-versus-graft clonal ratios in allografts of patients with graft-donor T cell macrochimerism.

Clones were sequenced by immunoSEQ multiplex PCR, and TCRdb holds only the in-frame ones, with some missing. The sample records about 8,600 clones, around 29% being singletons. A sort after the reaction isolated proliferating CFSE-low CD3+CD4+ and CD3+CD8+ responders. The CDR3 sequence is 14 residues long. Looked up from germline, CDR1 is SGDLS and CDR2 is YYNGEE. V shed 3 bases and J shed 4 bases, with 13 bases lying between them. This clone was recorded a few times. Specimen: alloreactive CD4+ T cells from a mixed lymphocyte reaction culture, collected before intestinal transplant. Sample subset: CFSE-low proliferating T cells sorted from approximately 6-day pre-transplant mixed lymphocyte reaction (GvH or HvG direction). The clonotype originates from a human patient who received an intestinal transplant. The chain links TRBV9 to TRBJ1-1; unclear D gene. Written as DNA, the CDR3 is TGTGCCAGCAGCGCTTATGTCAGTTTCACTGAAGCTTTCTTT. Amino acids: CASSAYVSFTEAFF.